Sequencing of this T cell receptor (beta chain) was carried out in a study of blood T cell repertoires in COVID-19. Background on the study: PBMCs, B-cell-depleted T cells, or T cells were the source of the cDNA or gDNA that made up the material.

The germline V gene encodes CDR1 MGHDK and CDR2 SYGVNS. V shed 3 bases and J 2 bases; nucleotides not matched to a gene: 2. CDR3 size: 14 residues. Profiling relied on immunoSEQ multiplex PCR, and the TCRdb table lists in-frame clones only, not all of them. Among some 250,000 clones listed, 70% to 90% were seen once. The chain combines TRBV25-1 with TRBJ2-7, with TRBD1 identical over 9 bases. This receptor was obtained from a woman in her 40s with acute COVID-19. Sequencing was carried out using PBMCs or T cells enriched from blood (not recorded which). The CDR3 loop reads CASSEGDRAYEQYF. CDR3 in DNA: TGTGCCAGCAGTGAGGGGGACAGGGCCTACGAGCAGTACTTC.